The 29 T cell receptor beta chains given below trace back to one sample, sequenced in a study of T cell changes during pregnancy in multiple sclerosis. Sequencing used immunoSEQ multiplex PCR; TCRdb keeps in-frame clones, though not all of them. The sample has about 79,000 clones, 80% to 95% seen once. The sample was CD4+ T cells from peripheral blood mononuclear cells, taken in the second trimester of pregnancy. Receptor source: a female donor with multiple sclerosis, enrolled in a pregnancy study.

This chain links TRBV6-6 with TRBJ2-3; D remains unclear. V lost 2 bases and J 2 bases, leaving 5 bases between the germline ends. The germline gives CDR1 MNHNY, CDR2 SVGAGI (reference sequence). The CDR3 has 13 amino acids. CDR3 bases: TGTGCCAGCAGTTACGACACCACAGATACGCAGTATTTT. This gives the protein CASSYDTTDTQYF.

The chain uses TRBV7-8 and TRBJ2-1, with 12 bases matching TRBD1. From germline, CDR1 is SGHVS and CDR2 FQNEAQ. The CDR3 is made up of 16 amino acids. The J segment lost 6 bases and the V segment lost 0 bases, leaving 3 bases of the junction unmatched. CDR3 region: CASSLAGTGGFNEQFF. CDR3 sequence (DNA): TGTGCCAGCAGCTTAGCCGGGACAGGGGGCTTCAATGAGCAGTTCTTC.

This chain joins TRBV6-1 and TRBJ1-2, with D hard to call. The CDR3 sequence is 13 residues long. CDR1 is MNHNS, CDR2 SASEGT, per germline. V lost 1 base and J lost 4, with 7 bases in between. DNA of the CDR3: TGTGCCAGCAGTGAAGGGCGCGGCTATGGCTACACCTTC. Its protein product is CASSEGRGYGYTF.

This rearrangement joins TRBV2 to TRBJ2-1, with 13 positions matching TRBD2. In germline, CDR1 is SNHLY, CDR2 FYNNEI. This CDR3 has 14 residues. Trimming removed 6 bases from V and 7 bases from J; junction bases left unmatched: 3. This CDR3 reads CASRGLAGRNEQFF. CDR3 DNA sequence: TGTGCCAGCAGGGGACTAGCGGGGAGGAATGAGCAGTTCTTC.

The V call is TRBV30, the J call TRBJ1-1, with a possible D match to TRBD1 (5 bases). Germline CDR1 GTSNPN, CDR2 SVGIG (reference sequence). The length of the CDR3 is 13 residues. V was pared by 1 base and J by 3 bases, with 9 bases between. CDR3 protein: CAWSGGGYTEAFF. The CDR3 DNA is TGTGCCTGGAGTGGGGGGGGTTACACTGAAGCTTTCTTT.

The CDR3 bases are TGTGCCAGCAGCCCCCAAGGGTGGGGCACTTACAATGAGCAGTTCTTC. Translating gives CASSPQGWGTYNEQFF. The chain has TRBV9 and TRBJ2-1, with TRBD1 as a possible D gene (5 bases). V lost 4 bases, J lost 4 bases, and 18 bases lay in between. The length of the CDR3 is 16 residues. The germline V gene encodes CDR1 SGDLS and CDR2 YYNGEE. Drawing the rest from reference TRBV9 and TRBJ2-1, the complete variable domain is DSGVTQTPKHLITATGQRVTLRCSPRSGDLSVYWYQQSLDQGLQFLIQYYNGEERAKGNILERFSAQQFPDLHSELNLSSLELGDSALYFCASSPQGWGTYNEQFFGPGTRLTVL.

This sequence joins TRBV7-8 and TRBJ2-7; 7 nucleotides match TRBD1. The CDR3 is 14 amino acids. Germline assignment: CDR1 SGHVS and CDR2 FQNEAQ. After removal of 5 bases from V and 3 bases from J, the junction contained 7 bases not matched to a gene. CDR3 amino acids: CASSPTGVDYEQYF. In DNA, the CDR3 is TGTGCCAGCAGCCCTACAGGGGTCGACTACGAGCAGTACTTC.

The chain carries TRBV30 and TRBJ1-1, with D hard to call. The CDR3 contains 13 residues. CDR1 GTSNPN and CDR2 SVGIG come from the germline V gene (reference sequence). The V gene lost 2 bases and the J gene lost 2 bases, with 9 bases spanning the gap. The CDR3 DNA sequence: TGTGCCTGGAGTTCCCGACTCAACACTGAAGCTTTCTTT. Translation gives CAWSSRLNTEAFF.

This clone has just one count. The rearrangement uses TRBV28 and TRBJ1-2; D is unclear. Trimming pared 2 bases from V and 8 bases from J, leaving 12 bases between. Per the germline V gene, CDR1 is MDHEN and CDR2 is SYDVKM. The CDR3 contains 13 residues. The CDR3 nucleotides are TGTGCCAGCAGTTTACCTGGGCCGGGGGGCTACACCTTC. It specifies CASSLPGPGGYTF.

The rearrangement links TRBV28 to TRBJ2-3, with D uncertain. The germline V gene encodes CDR1 MDHEN and CDR2 SYDVKM. Trimming shortened V by 7 bases and J by 3 bases, and 17 bases separated the two germline ends. The CDR3 runs 15 residues. This chain's CDR3 is CASIDSSSATDTQYF. In DNA, the CDR3 is TGTGCCAGCATCGACTCCTCCTCGGCGACAGATACGCAGTATTTT.

The rearrangement links TRBV30 to TRBJ2-7; no definite D call. The CDR3 covers 11 residues. V lost 6 bases to trimming and J lost 1 base, with 7 bases between them. CDR1 is GTSNPN, CDR2 SVGIG, per germline (reference sequence). CDR3 DNA sequence: TGTGCCTGCCGGGTTTCCTACGAGCAGTACTTC. Amino acid sequence: CACRVSYEQYF.

The V call is TRBV5-1, the J call TRBJ1-3, with D possibly matching TRBD1 (6 bases). The CDR3 has 14 residues. The germline gives CDR1 SGHRS, CDR2 YFSETQ. Trimming cost V 3 bases and J 1 base, with 8 bases left between them. The CDR3 protein is CASSSGQSGNTIYF. Here the CDR3 DNA reads TGCGCCAGCAGCTCAGGACAGTCTGGAAACACCATATATTTT.

This chain joins TRBV15 and TRBJ2-7; tentative D call: TRBD1 (5 bases). Germline CDR1 reads LNHNV; CDR2 reads YYDKDF (reference sequence). Trimming pared 0 bases from V and 7 bases from J, leaving 10 bases between. CDR3 length: 13 amino acids. The CDR3 region is CATSRDPKGEQYF. Written as DNA, the CDR3 is TGTGCCACCAGCAGAGATCCGAAGGGGGAGCAGTACTTC.

The V gene is TRBV7-2, the J gene TRBJ1-1, with 10 bases that match TRBD1. The length of the CDR3 is 12 residues. V dropped 11 bases and J dropped 4; count of bases not matched to a gene: 4. Germline V lookup: CDR1 SGHTA, CDR2 FQGNSA. The CDR3 nucleotides read TGTGCCGCCCGGGACAGGGGCACTGAAGCTTTCTTT. Its protein product is CAARDRGTEAFF.

The chain combines TRBV9 with TRBJ2-2, with 7 bases matching TRBD2. V lost 3 bases, J lost 1 base, and 3 bases stayed unmatched. This CDR3 region has 15 residues. Germline assignment: CDR1 SGDLS and CDR2 YYNGEE. In DNA, the CDR3 is TGTGCCAGCAGCGCCGGACTAGTGAACACCGGGGAGCTGTTTTTT. Its protein product is CASSAGLVNTGELFF. Variable domain in full (rest from reference TRBV9 and TRBJ2-2): DSGVTQTPKHLITATGQRVTLRCSPRSGDLSVYWYQQSLDQGLQFLIQYYNGEERAKGNILERFSAQQFPDLHSELNLSSLELGDSALYFCASSAGLVNTGELFFGEGSRLTVL.

This clone was recorded once. The chain uses TRBV19 and TRBJ1-4, with D hard to call. V was trimmed by 3 bases and J by 3 bases, leaving 11 bases between them. This CDR3 is 15 amino acids long. Germline CDR1 and CDR2: LNHDA and SQIVND (reference sequence). CDR3 protein: CASSINSIPNEKLFF. The CDR3 nucleotides are TGTGCCAGTAGTATCAACAGTATCCCTAATGAAAAACTGTTTTTT.

The chain links TRBV19 to TRBJ2-4, with 14 bases fitting TRBD2. Germline V gives CDR1 LNHDA, CDR2 SQIVND (reference sequence). Losses at the gene ends were 5 bases for V and 3 bases for J; bases not matched to a gene: 12. The CDR3 extends over 19 amino acids. For the CDR3, the DNA is TGTGCCAGTAGTCCGAGAGGAGGGACTAGCGGGGGAGACAAAAACATTCAGTACTTC. This codes for CASSPRGGTSGGDKNIQYF.

This clone was observed once. The chain is built from TRBV5-3 and TRBJ1-1; 11 positions agree with TRBD1. TRBV5-3 is identified as an open reading frame with a role that is uncertain. With 4 bases clipped from V and 0 bases from J, the junction kept 8 bases outside the gene matches. The CDR3 has 17 residues. CDR3 nucleotide sequence: TGTGCCAGAAGCAGCCCGGGACAGGGGGTCATGAACACTGAAGCTTTCTTT. Translated, it gives CARSSPGQGVMNTEAFF.

The chain carries TRBV5-4 and TRBJ2-7; D is perhaps TRBD2 (6 bases). Trimming pared 4 bases from V and 3 bases from J, leaving 11 bases between. The CDR3 is 13 amino acids. Germline V gene lookup returns CDR1 SGHNT and CDR2 YYREEE (reference sequence). CDR3 loop: CASSASGFYEQYF. CDR3 in DNA: TGTGCCAGCAGCGCGAGCGGGTTCTACGAGCAGTACTTC.

The genes are TRBV6-5 and TRBJ2-7; TRBD1 might be the D (7 bases). The ends were cut back, 3 bases at V and 1 base at J, with 13 bases in the middle. The CDR3 extends over 15 amino acids. The germline gives CDR1 MNHEY, CDR2 SVGAGI. This chain's CDR3 is CASSYQAGGSYEQYF. CDR3 nucleotide sequence: TGTGCCAGCAGTTATCAGGCAGGGGGGTCCTACGAGCAGTACTTC.

V gene TRBV2 combines with J gene TRBJ2-2, with D unresolved. V lost 1 base and J lost 5, with 11 bases in between. Per the germline V gene, CDR1 is SNHLY and CDR2 is FYNNEI. The CDR3 length is 15 residues. The CDR3 region has the DNA TGTGCCAGCAGTGAAGAGGCCCTAGGTACCGGGGAGCTGTTTTTT. Its protein product is CASSEEALGTGELFF.

CDR3 DNA sequence: TGCGCCAGCAGCTTGGGGGGGACAGGGGAGGCCTACGAGCAGTACTTC. Translating it yields CASSLGGTGEAYEQYF. This chain joins TRBV5-1 and TRBJ2-7; 10 bases are a match to TRBD1. V trimming: 0 bases; J trimming: 2 bases; junction bases outside the gene matches: 5. The germline V gene encodes CDR1 SGHRS and CDR2 YFSETQ. The CDR3 sequence is 16 residues long.

Only a few counts were recorded for this clone. The chain has TRBV19 and TRBJ2-7; TRBD1 aligns across 7 bases. The CDR3 covers 13 residues. The germline gives CDR1 LNHDA, CDR2 SQIVND (reference sequence). Losses at the gene ends were 4 bases for V and 3 bases for J; bases not matched to a gene: 3. The CDR3 spells CASSRDSLYEQYF. CDR3 nucleotide sequence: TGTGCCAGTAGTAGGGACAGCCTCTACGAGCAGTACTTC.

The chain employs TRBV6-5 and TRBJ1-2; possible D gene TRBD1, 6 bases. The V end lost 2 bases, the J end lost 5 bases, and 12 bases lay between the germline ends. This CDR3 region has 14 residues. The V gene's germline CDR1 is MNHEY and CDR2 SVGAGI. The CDR3 loop reads CASSYPGQPYGYTF. The CDR3 nucleotides are TGTGCCAGCAGTTACCCCGGACAGCCGTATGGCTACACCTTC.

The chain couples TRBV7-8 to TRBJ1-2, with D possibly being TRBD1 (6 bases). Germline CDR1 is SGHVS and CDR2 is FQNEAQ. CDR3 length: 14 residues. Trimming left V 6 bases short and J 5 bases short, with 16 bases between. CDR3 sequence reads: CASRGAGTTYGYTF. The CDR3 coding sequence is TGTGCCAGCAGGGGAGCCGGGACAACGTATGGCTACACCTTC.

The rearrangement links TRBV9 to TRBJ2-5, with TRBD1 identical over 11 bases. Losses at the gene ends were 0 bases for V and 3 bases for J; bases not matched to a gene: 1. Per the germline V gene, CDR1 is SGDLS and CDR2 is YYNGEE. This CDR3 contains 15 residues. The CDR3 protein is CASSVGTGGKETQYF. CDR3 sequence (DNA): TGTGCCAGCAGCGTAGGGACAGGGGGCAAAGAGACCCAGTACTTC.

The chain has TRBV7-3 and TRBJ2-7; 7 bases are a match to TRBD1. This CDR3 contains 14 residues. Losses at the gene ends were 3 bases for V and 0 bases for J; bases not matched to a gene: 2. CDR1 and CDR2 from the germline V gene are SGHTA and FQGTGA. The CDR3 protein is CASSFRGSSYEQYF. CDR3 nucleotide sequence: TGTGCCAGCAGCTTCAGGGGGTCCTCCTACGAGCAGTACTTC.

In its sample, this clone was seen a few times. This chain links TRBV7-2 with TRBJ2-1, with D possibly TRBD2 on 6 matching bases. Germline V gene lookup returns CDR1 SGHTA and CDR2 FQGNSA. The ends were cut back, 1 base at V and 1 base at J, with 8 bases in the middle. The CDR3 extends over 15 amino acids. The CDR3 is CASSLEGGSYNEQFF. The DNA of the CDR3 is TGTGCCAGCAGCTTAGAGGGAGGATCCTACAATGAGCAGTTCTTC.

This chain connects TRBV28 to TRBJ2-1; D is possibly TRBD2 (6 bases). Germline CDR1 is MDHEN and CDR2 is SYDVKM. The CDR3 has 14 residues. Trimming stripped 6 bases from V and 7 bases from J, with 16 bases between. The CDR3 loop reads CASSLRPGGNEQFF. CDR3 DNA: TGTGCCAGCAGCCTACGACCTGGGGGGAATGAGCAGTTCTTC.